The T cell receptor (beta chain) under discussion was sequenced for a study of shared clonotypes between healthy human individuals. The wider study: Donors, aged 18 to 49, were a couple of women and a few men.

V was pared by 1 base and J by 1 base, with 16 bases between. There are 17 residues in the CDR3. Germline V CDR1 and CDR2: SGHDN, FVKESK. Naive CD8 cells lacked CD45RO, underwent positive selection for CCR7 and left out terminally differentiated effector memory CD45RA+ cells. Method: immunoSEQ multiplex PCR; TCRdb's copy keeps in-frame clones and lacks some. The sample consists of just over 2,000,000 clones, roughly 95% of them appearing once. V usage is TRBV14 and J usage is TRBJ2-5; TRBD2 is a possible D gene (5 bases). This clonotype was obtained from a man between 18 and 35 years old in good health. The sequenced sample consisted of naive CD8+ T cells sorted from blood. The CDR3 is CASSQGRLRGLQETQYF. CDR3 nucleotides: TGTGCCAGCAGCCAAGGAAGATTACGGGGTCTCCAAGAGACCCAGTACTTC.